This T cell receptor (beta chain) was sequenced for a study of metastatic and nonmetastatic thyroid tumors. The table lists this clone with many counts. In the source study's methods: Clinicopathological groups differed in CDR3, with these differences serving to build a distant-metastasis classifier for papillary thyroid cancer. TCRdb ran MiXCR on the PCR reads. Here the V and J calls rest on TCRdb's processing, not on the authors' analysis. The sample records about 40,000 clones, approximately 10% being singletons. Each patient went into thyroid surgery without having received any treatment. Germline values: CDR1 KGHDR, CDR2 SFDVKD. The germline V and J ends were trimmed by 0 bases and 1 base, with 9 bases remaining between them. The CDR3 contains 16 residues.

This TCR was sampled from a female donor with papillary thyroid cancer or a benign thyroid nodule (not recorded which). Some clones in this sample may be carry-over from other donors' samples. The sequencing sample was made of blood. This chain links TRBV24-1 with TRBJ2-1; D uncertain. The CDR3 sequence: CATSDLGHRSYNEQFF. CDR3 DNA: TGTGCCACCAGTGATTTGGGGCACCGGTCCTACAATGAGCAGTTCTTC.